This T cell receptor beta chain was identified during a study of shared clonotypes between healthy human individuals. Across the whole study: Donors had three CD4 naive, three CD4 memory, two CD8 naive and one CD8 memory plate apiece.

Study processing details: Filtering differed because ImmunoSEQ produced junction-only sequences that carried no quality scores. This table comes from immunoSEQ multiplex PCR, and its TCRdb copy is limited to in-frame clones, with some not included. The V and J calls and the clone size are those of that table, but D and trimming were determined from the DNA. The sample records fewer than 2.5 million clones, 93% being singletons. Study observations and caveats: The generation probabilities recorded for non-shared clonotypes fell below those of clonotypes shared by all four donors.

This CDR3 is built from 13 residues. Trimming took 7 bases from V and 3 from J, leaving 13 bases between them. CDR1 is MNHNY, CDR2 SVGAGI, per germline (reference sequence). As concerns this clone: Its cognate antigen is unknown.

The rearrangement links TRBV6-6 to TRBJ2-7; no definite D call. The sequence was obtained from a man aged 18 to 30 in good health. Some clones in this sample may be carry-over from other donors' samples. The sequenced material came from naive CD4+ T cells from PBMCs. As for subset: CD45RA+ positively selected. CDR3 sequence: CASKMRHFYEQYF. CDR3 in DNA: TGTGCCAGCAAGATGAGGCACTTCTACGAGCAGTACTTC.